This T cell receptor beta chain was found in a study of technical replicates of blood from a few donors. Germline V gene sequence: CDR1 WNHNN, CDR2 SYGVQD (reference sequence). V lost 3 bases to trimming and J lost 3 bases, with 6 bases between them. This CDR3 region has 13 residues. Clones were sequenced by immunoSEQ multiplex PCR, and TCRdb holds only the in-frame ones, with some missing. The table has tens of thousands of clones, about 95% seen once. The genes are TRBV10-1 and TRBJ2-1; no definite D call. This TCR was sampled from a human donor in good health. The sequencing sample was made of T cells isolated from PBMCs. CDR3 sequence reads: CASSEVSYNEQFF. The CDR3 DNA follows: TGCGCCAGCAGTGAAGTTAGCTACAATGAGCAGTTCTTC.